The 32 T cell receptor beta chains presented below share a single source sample, sequenced in a study of TIL therapy for anti-PD-1-resistant metastatic lung cancer listed by TCRdb under 2021. The time point label, as the study defines it: pre-treatment sample, taken before nivolumab and TIL therapy. Excised metastases, mostly pleural nodules or supraclavicular lymph nodes, were used as baseline tumor samples and were taken from the same resection from which TIL were grown. TCR beta CDR3 regions were amplified from genomic DNA by bias-controlled multiplex PCR with the immunoSEQ v3 hsTCRB kit. TCRdb retrieved this table from immuneACCESS and kept in-frame rearrangements only. Not all clones are present; in checked studies, unresolved V genes account for under half, and no reason is known for the remainder. The sample profile shows 95,000 or so clones; under 70% of them were found once. The ten biggest clones cover 10% to 11% of the sample.

The material was tumor tissue, obtained at baseline. Source of these receptors: a person between 25 and 80 years old with non-small cell lung cancer.

Note on this clone: One junction end does not reproduce the germline sequence, and a read error may be involved. The CDR3 nucleotides are TGTGCCAGCAGCCTTAGTAGCCATCAGCCCCAGCATTTT. It codes for CASSLSSHQPQHF. The chain carries TRBV5-5 and TRBJ1-5; D ambiguous. The CDR3 consists of 13 residues. Germline CDR1 is SGHKS and CDR2 is YYEKEE (reference sequence). Drawing the rest from reference TRBV5-5 and TRBJ1-5, the complete variable domain is DAGVTQSPTHLIKTRGQQVTLRCSPISGHKSVSWYQQVLGQGPQFIFQYYEKEERGRGNFPDRFSARQFPNYSSELNVNALLLGDSALYLCASSLSSHQPQHFGDGTRLSIL.

In its sample, this clone was seen a few times. The V gene is TRBV18, the J gene TRBJ1-1; D not certain. With 5 bases removed from V and 6 bases from J, the gap between germline ends came to 16 bases. CDR3 size: 14 residues. Germline V CDR1 and CDR2: KGHSH, LQKENI. The CDR3 DNA reads TGTGCCAGCTCAGGGGTTATCAAACGCGCTGAAGCTTTCTTT. It is translated as CASSGVIKRAEAFF.

The V and J genes are TRBV28 and TRBJ1-1; a possible D gene is TRBD1 (6 bases). In germline, CDR1 is MDHEN, CDR2 SYDVKM. This CDR3 comprises 16 residues. Trimming stripped 2 bases from V and 1 base from J, with 14 bases between. CDR3 DNA: TGTGCCAGCAGTTTAGGGACAATAGGGAGGAACACTGAAGCTTTCTTT. Its translation is CASSLGTIGRNTEAFF.

This chain joins TRBV4-3 and TRBJ2-3; 8 nucleotides match TRBD1. Unmatched junction bases numbered 8, after V lost 1 base and J lost 5 bases. Germline V lookup: CDR1 LGHNA, CDR2 YSLEER. This CDR3 is 16 amino acids long. The CDR3 loop is CASSQGISGGQDTQYF. The CDR3 nucleotides read TGCGCCAGCAGCCAAGGAATCTCAGGGGGCCAAGATACGCAGTATTTT.

This rearrangement joins TRBV7-9 to TRBJ2-7, with D perhaps matching TRBD1 or TRBD2 (5 bases each). CDR3 size: 14 residues. Trimming took 0 bases from V and 7 from J, leaving 13 bases between them. Per germline, CDR1 SEHNR and CDR2 FQNEAQ (reference sequence). In nucleotides, the CDR3 is TGTGCCAGCAGCTTAGCAGGGGACCCTAGGGAGCAGTACTTC. It specifies CASSLAGDPREQYF.

V and J are TRBV5-1 and TRBJ2-1, with 11 bases aligning to TRBD2. The CDR3 consists of 15 residues. Germline-derived CDR1 and CDR2 are SGHRS and YFSETQ. V was pared by 0 bases and J by 7 bases, with 3 bases of the junction left unmatched. The CDR3 loop reads CASSLVAGGRNEQFF. Here the CDR3 DNA reads TGCGCCAGCAGCTTGGTAGCGGGGGGGCGGAATGAGCAGTTCTTC.

In this sample, this clone turned up once. The chain recombines TRBV4-1 with TRBJ2-7; D ambiguous. Trimming stripped 4 bases from V and 2 bases from J, with 15 bases between. CDR1 is MGHRA and CDR2 is YSYEKL in the germline V gene. The CDR3 length is 15 residues. CDR3 loop: CASSPSTLVPYEQYF. CDR3 nucleotides: TGCGCCAGCAGCCCCTCAACTCTGGTCCCCTACGAGCAGTACTTC.

This clone was counted a few times. Written as DNA, the CDR3 is TGTGCCAGCAGTTACGAAACAGGTTGGAGTTCACCCCTCCACTTT. The encoded protein is CASSYETGWSSPLHF. This chain joins TRBV6-5 and TRBJ1-6, with TRBD1 as a possible D gene (5 bases). CDR3 length: 15 residues. The V gene's germline CDR1 is MNHEY and CDR2 SVGAGI. V lost 2 bases and J lost 9, with 14 bases in between.

The chain uses TRBV5-1 and TRBJ2-5; tentatively, D is TRBD1 (5 bases). V lost 5 bases and J 5 bases, leaving 19 bases between the germline ends. CDR1 SGHRS and CDR2 YFSETQ come from the germline V gene. The length of the CDR3 is 15 residues. The DNA for the CDR3 is TGCGCCAGCAGTCAACCTCGACCAGGGTGGGAGACCCAGTACTTC. Translated, it gives CASSQPRPGWETQYF.

There are a few counts of this clone. The chain links TRBV5-4 to TRBJ2-2; possibly TRBD1 for D (6 bases). This CDR3 is 14 amino acids long. V was clipped by 4 bases and J by 1 base, with 8 bases between them. Per germline, CDR1 SGHNT and CDR2 YYREEE (reference sequence). Here the CDR3 reads CASSQQGNTGELFF. In DNA form, the CDR3 reads TGTGCCAGCAGCCAACAGGGGAACACCGGGGAGCTGTTTTTT.

By sample share, this clone is medium-sized. The rearrangement uses TRBV11-3 and TRBJ2-1, with a possible D match to TRBD1 (5 bases). The CDR3 covers 16 residues. CDR1 SGHNT and CDR2 YENEEA come from the germline V gene. The V gene lost 3 bases and the J gene lost 0 bases, with 12 bases spanning the gap. The CDR3 reads CASSLGQIDSYNEQFF. As DNA, the CDR3 is TGTGCCAGCAGCTTGGGGCAGATCGACTCCTACAATGAGCAGTTCTTC.

The CDR3 loop is CASSQVARSTDTQYF. Here the CDR3 DNA reads TGCGCCAGCAGCCAAGTGGCTCGCTCCACAGATACGCAGTATTTT. The chain combines TRBV4-3 with TRBJ2-3; D is unresolved. V lost 1 base and J 2 bases, leaving 10 bases between the germline ends. The CDR3 covers 15 residues. Germline assignment: CDR1 LGHNA and CDR2 YSLEER.

The V call is TRBV7-2, the J call TRBJ2-5; 7 nucleotides match TRBD2. Germline V CDR1 and CDR2: SGHTA, FQGNSA. The CDR3 spans 14 residues. Trimming at V came to 4 bases and at J to 3 bases, leaving 5 bases not matched to a gene. The CDR3 nucleotides are TGTGCCAGCAGCTCTAGCGGAACCAAAGAGACCCAGTACTTC. As protein: CASSSSGTKETQYF.

J is TRBJ1-6 and V is TRBV4-2; D possibly corresponds to TRBD1 (6 bases). V dropped 1 base and J dropped 2 bases, with 12 bases sitting between them. This CDR3 has 17 amino acids. Looked up from germline, CDR1 is LGHNA and CDR2 is YNFKEQ. CDR3 amino acids: CASSQGNRVTYNSPLHF. The CDR3, as DNA: TGTGCCAGCAGCCAAGGAAACAGGGTGACCTATAATTCACCCCTCCACTTT.

The chain joins TRBV28 to TRBJ1-1, with 8 bases identical to TRBD1. Trimming took 1 base from V and 1 from J; bases not matched to a gene: 11. Germline V lookup: CDR1 MDHEN, CDR2 SYDVKM. The CDR3 totals 18 residues. The CDR3 is CASSLLASSGGPNTEAFF. The CDR3, as DNA: TGTGCCAGCAGTTTATTGGCGTCGTCAGGGGGCCCGAACACTGAAGCTTTCTTT.

This clone was detected a few times. This chain uses TRBV7-2 with TRBJ2-2; D is possibly TRBD1 (6 bases). Germline V gene sequence: CDR1 SGHTA, CDR2 FQGNSA. V lost 5 bases and J 1 base, leaving 11 bases between the germline ends. This CDR3 region has 15 residues. The chain's CDR3 is CASSNLQGNTGELFF. The CDR3 bases are TGTGCCAGCAGCAACCTACAGGGGAACACCGGGGAGCTGTTTTTT.

The table lists this clone with a few counts. This chain joins TRBV7-3 and TRBJ2-5; D is possibly TRBD2 (5 bases). This CDR3 is 13 amino acids long. CDR1 and CDR2 (germline): SGHTA, FQGTGA. V lost 2 bases, J lost 5 bases, and 9 bases lay in between. In DNA form, the CDR3 reads TGTGCCAGCAGCTTACAGGCGGGCGAGACCCAGTACTTC. This gives the protein CASSLQAGETQYF.

The chain links TRBV10-1 to TRBJ2-1; TRBD1 matches 9 bases. The CDR3 covers 13 residues. Trimming at V came to 7 bases and at J to 6 bases, leaving 4 bases not matched to a gene. Germline assignment: CDR1 WNHNN and CDR2 SYGVQD (reference sequence). The CDR3 region has the DNA TGCGCCAGCAACGACAGGGGGACCAATGAGCAGTTCTTC. Protein product: CASNDRGTNEQFF.

Turning to this clone: Within the sample, other DNA sequences also encode this same CDR3. The J gene is TRBJ1-1, the V gene TRBV5-5, with no clear D. This CDR3 has 12 amino acids. The germline V gene has CDR1 SGHKS and CDR2 YYEKEE (reference sequence). V lost 2 bases, J lost 2 bases, and 4 bases lay in between. This CDR3 reads CASSFGNTEAFF. The CDR3 nucleotides are TGTGCCAGCAGCTTCGGTAACACTGAAGCTTTCTTT.

This chain joins TRBV7-9 and TRBJ2-1; 7 positions agree with TRBD1. The length of the CDR3 is 13 residues. In germline, CDR1 is SEHNR, CDR2 FQNEAQ (reference sequence). The trim removed 5 bases at V and 7 bases at J, leaving 5 bases unmatched. The CDR3 spells CASSPQGWNEQFF. CDR3 bases: TGTGCCAGCAGCCCACAGGGGTGGAATGAGCAGTTCTTC.

The CDR3 DNA follows: TGCGCCAGCACGGGAGGGCCGGTGGAGACCCAGTACTTC. As protein: CASTGGPVETQYF. The chain employs TRBV5-1 and TRBJ2-5, with 8 bases fitting TRBD2. Germline values: CDR1 SGHRS, CDR2 YFSETQ. The V gene end was trimmed by 6 bases and the J gene end by 5 bases; junction bases not matched to a gene: 6. This CDR3 is 13 amino acids long.

The chain combines TRBV18 with TRBJ2-5; 14 positions agree with TRBD2. The germline CDR1 and CDR2 sequences are KGHSH and LQKENI. The V segment lost 3 bases and the J segment 4 bases; nucleotides outside the gene matches: 13. The CDR3 spans 19 residues. The CDR3 DNA is TGTGCCAGCTCACCCCCCGGACTAGCGGGAGGTTCAATAGGAGAGACCCAGTACTTC. Translation gives CASSPPGLAGGSIGETQYF.

In its sample, this clone was seen once. The genes are TRBV5-4 and TRBJ1-1; 8 bases fit TRBD1. The V gene's germline CDR1 is SGHNT and CDR2 YYREEE (reference sequence). The CDR3 consists of 14 residues. Losses at the gene ends were 4 bases for V and 5 bases for J; bases not matched to a gene: 7. CDR3 DNA: TGTGCCAGCAGCACAGGACAGGGTTTTACTGAAGCTTTCTTT. The encoded protein is CASSTGQGFTEAFF.

This clone was found once. The chain employs TRBV28 and TRBJ1-4, with D hard to call. Deletions cut 2 bases from V and 0 bases from J, with 10 bases between. In germline, CDR1 is MDHEN, CDR2 SYDVKM. The CDR3 is 16 residues long. CDR3 region: CASSLLQLATNEKLFF. In DNA, the CDR3 is TGTGCCAGCAGTTTACTCCAGCTTGCAACTAATGAAAAACTGTTTTTT. Filled out from reference TRBV28 and TRBJ1-4, the complete variable domain reads DVKVTQSSRYLVKRTGEKVFLECVQDMDHENMFWYRQDPGLGLRLIYFSYDVKMKEKGDIPEGYSVSREKKERFSLILESASTNQTSMYLCASSLLQLATNEKLFFGSGTQLSVL.

In its sample, this clone was seen once. This chain joins TRBV3-1 (or the pseudogene TRBV3-2) and TRBJ2-7; D might be TRBD2 (6 bases). The CDR3 runs to 16 residues. The V gene's germline CDR1 is LGHDT and CDR2 YNNKEL (reference sequence). V was clipped by 0 bases and J by 3 bases, with 15 bases between them. The CDR3 sequence is CASSQDLRGMSYEQYF. Here the CDR3 DNA reads TGTGCCAGCAGCCAAGATCTTCGCGGGATGAGCTACGAGCAGTACTTC.

V is TRBV7-2 and J is TRBJ2-3; D assignment may be TRBD1 or TRBD2 (6 bases each). V was cut by 1 base and J by 2 bases, with 13 bases left in between. This CDR3 is 16 amino acids long. Germline loops: CDR1 SGHTA, CDR2 FQGNSA. The CDR3 protein is CASSLVEWGATDTQYF. The CDR3 DNA reads TGTGCCAGCAGCTTAGTAGAGTGGGGGGCCACAGATACGCAGTATTTT.

V gene TRBV14 combines with J gene TRBJ2-3, with a tentative D call TRBD2 (5 bases). CDR3 length: 11 amino acids. V was trimmed by 4 bases and J by 6 bases, leaving 5 bases between them. From germline, CDR1 is SGHDN and CDR2 FVKESK. The CDR3: CASSREDTQYF. DNA for the CDR3: TGTGCCAGCAGCCGGGAGGATACGCAGTATTTT. The whole variable domain, filled in from reference TRBV14 and TRBJ2-3, reads EAGVTQFPSHSVIEKGQTVTLRCDPISGHDNLYWYRRVMGKEIKFLLHFVKESKQDESGMPNNRFLAERTGGTYSTLKVQPAELEDSGVYFCASSREDTQYFGPGTRLTVL.

The CDR3 spells CASSPTSGFYEQYF. The CDR3 coding sequence is TGTGCCAGCAGCCCGACTAGCGGTTTTTACGAGCAGTACTTC. This chain joins TRBV27 and TRBJ2-7; TRBD2 matches 9 bases. Unmatched junction bases numbered 7, after V lost 6 bases and J lost 4 bases. This CDR3 has 14 amino acids. Germline assignment: CDR1 MNHEY and CDR2 SMNVEV (reference sequence).

This CDR3 is CASSQPRGLRLAGELFF. Written as DNA, the CDR3 is TGCGCCAGCAGCCAACCCCGGGGACTACGGCTAGCCGGGGAGCTGTTTTTT. V usage is TRBV4-1 and J usage is TRBJ2-2; TRBD2 matches 7 bases. The germline gives CDR1 MGHRA, CDR2 YSYEKL. The CDR3 totals 17 residues. After removal of 2 bases from V and 6 bases from J, the junction contained 12 bases not matched to a gene.

This clone was counted once. The J gene is TRBJ2-1, the V gene TRBV18; D is unclear. Trimming pared 4 bases from V and 5 bases from J, leaving 6 bases between. The germline CDR1 and CDR2 sequences are KGHSH and LQKENI. The CDR3 length is 12 residues. The CDR3 protein is CASSLDDNEQFF. The CDR3 DNA reads as TGTGCCAGCTCACTCGACGACAATGAGCAGTTCTTC.

This clone was picked up a small number of times. The chain is built from TRBV12-3 or TRBV12-4 and TRBJ2-2; TRBD1 might be the D (5 bases). CDR3 length equals 13 residues. V shed 3 bases and J shed 8 bases, with 10 bases lying between them. CDR3 DNA: TGTGCCAGCAGTTTGACAGCCACAGGGGAGCTGTTTTTT. Translated: CASSLTATGELFF.

This clone was observed once. The CDR3 spells CASSLQGRGYTF. The CDR3 nucleotides are TGCGCCAGCAGCTTACAGGGGAGAGGCTACACCTTC. The J gene is TRBJ1-2, the V gene TRBV5-1; 7 positions agree with TRBD1. The CDR3 loop spans 12 amino acids. The germline gives CDR1 SGHRS, CDR2 YFSETQ. Trimming at V came to 2 bases and at J to 8 bases, leaving 3 bases not matched to a gene.